The present T cell receptor beta chain was sequenced within a study of OX40 agonist ivuxolimab in advanced cancers. Study overall: Ivuxolimab doses were 0.01, 0.1, 0.3, 1.5, 3 or 10 mg/kg every 2 weeks.

Libraries were prepared by immunoSEQ multiplex PCR; TCRdb keeps only in-frame clonotypes and omits some of them. Counted here are 70,000 to 85,000 clones, roughly nine tenths occurring once; the ten biggest clones make up about 1.3%. Study-wide results and limits: Among expanded peripheral T cells, antigen specificity went undetermined. In general, CD8+ T cells held more expanded clones than CD4+ did, on average.

V dropped 5 bases and J dropped 3; count of bases not matched to a gene: 8. Germline loops: CDR1 SNHLY, CDR2 FYNNEI. There are 15 residues in the CDR3. Comment on this clone: Its antigen is not known.

The sample was CD4+ or CD8+ T cells sorted from blood, taken in a trial of the OX40 agonist ivuxolimab. This clonotype was obtained from an adult with an advanced solid tumor such as melanoma, head and neck, liver or kidney cancer. This chain joins TRBV2 and TRBJ2-7, with 9 bases matching TRBD1. In DNA form, the CDR3 reads TGTGCCAGCAGTCCCGGGACAGGGTTACTCTACGAGCAGTACTTC. Translation gives CASSPGTGLLYEQYF. The complete variable domain, with remaining parts taken from reference TRBV2 and TRBJ2-7, reads EPEVTQTPSHQVTQMGQEVILRCVPISNHLYFYWYRQILGQKVEFLVSFYNNEISEKSEIFDDQFSVERPDGSNFTLKIRSTKLEDSAMYFCASSPGTGLLYEQYFGPGTRLTVT.